The following is a T cell receptor beta chain sequence with its context. V lost 5 bases and J 5 bases, leaving 9 bases between the germline ends. The CDR3 runs to 12 residues. Germline CDR1 and CDR2: MGHRA and YSYEKL. This entry is derived from a study of blood T cell repertoires in COVID-19. Participants were aged roughly 18 to 100 years from approximately 23 US areas. Which cohort a participant joined came from the clinical history participants gave. In Cohort 3, a recovered donor had either two negative PCRs, clearance, or symptom resolution. Original handling: By means of reference gene primer amplification, nucleated cell counts were estimated. TCRdb's copy holds only in-frame clones and misses some; the assay was immunoSEQ multiplex PCR. That table is the source of V, J and clone size, and D and trimming were worked out from the DNA. This table holds almost 400,000 clones, around 92% found once.

Sequencing was carried out using PBMCs or T cells enriched from blood (not recorded which). This sequence was found in a young woman who had recovered from COVID-19. The chain recombines TRBV4-1 with TRBJ1-2; maybe TRBD1 (6 bases). CDR3 sequence (DNA): TGCGCCAGCAGCGCACAGGGATATGGCTACACCTTC. Encoded protein: CASSAQGYGYTF.